This T cell receptor (beta chain) was obtained from a study of T cells after yellow fever vaccination. The 5'RACE template-switching step produced TCR cDNA and added a universal primer site and UMIs. TCRdb itself ran the 5' RACE reads through MiXCR, one entry per CDR3 protein. The top ten clones hold 28% of a sample with roughly 50,000 distinct CDR3 sequences, less than 9% of them seen once. V was trimmed by 2 bases and J by 4 bases, leaving 10 bases between them. The CDR3 has 14 amino acids. The V gene's germline CDR1 is SGDLS and CDR2 YYNGEE. The clonotype originates from a man aged 18 to 30 who received the YFV17D yellow fever vaccine. The chain recombines TRBV9 with TRBJ1-5, with D perhaps matching TRBD1 (5 bases). This material consisted of CD8+ T cells sorted from PBMCs, taken approximately 15 days after the first yellow fever vaccination. CDR3 in DNA: TGTGCCAGCAGCGTGGGGGGAGGGAATCAGCCCCAGCATTTT. Its protein product is CASSVGGGNQPQHF.